This TCR beta chain is from a study of beta chain features in type 1 diabetes. Expressed TCRB transcripts were sequenced because the isolated RNA had all been reverse transcribed beforehand. Data came from immunoSEQ multiplex PCR; TCRdb stores just in-frame clones and leaves some out. The sample carries hundreds of thousands of clones, more than 9% recorded once. Germline V lookup: CDR1 SEHNR, CDR2 FQNEAQ (reference sequence). This CDR3 contains 11 residues. Between the trimmed V and J ends, which lost 6 bases and 8 bases, there was a span of 10 bases. This clone has more than one count but fewer than ten.

This clonotype was sampled from a woman under 30 in good health. The sample comprised naive CD4+ T cells from blood. This rearrangement joins TRBV7-9 to TRBJ1-1; a possible D gene is TRBD1 (5 bases). CDR3 in amino acids: CASSRQQEAFF. Written as DNA, the CDR3 is TGTGCCAGCAGTAGACAGCAAGAAGCTTTCTTT.